The present T cell receptor (beta chain) was sequenced within a study of blood T cell repertoires in COVID-19. Study background: From T cells, B-cell-depleted T cells, or PBMCs came the material, which was cDNA or gDNA.

Profiled with immunoSEQ multiplex PCR; TCRdb holds only in-frame clones, not every one. The sample lists about 60,000 clones; 87% were seen once. This clone was seen a few times. V lost 4 bases, J lost 0 bases, and 3 bases stayed unmatched. Per the germline V gene, CDR1 is SGHNT and CDR2 is YYREEE (reference sequence). CDR3 length: 15 amino acids. This TCR was recovered from a human donor with acute or convalescent COVID-19. The donor label of this sample is uncertain. V and J are TRBV5-4 and TRBJ2-1; 8 bases agree with TRBD2. The sequencing input was peripheral blood. The CDR3 loop reads CASSRSGDSYNEQFF. The CDR3 DNA follows: TGTGCCAGCAGCCGTAGCGGGGACTCCTACAATGAGCAGTTCTTC.